This T cell receptor beta chain was identified in a study of OX40 agonist ivuxolimab in advanced cancers. Background on the study: Participants, 80% to 90% male, averaged around 60 years of age, ranging from roughly 23 to 80. Study outcomes and limitations: There were, on average, more expanded clones in CD8+ T cells than in CD4+.

Regarding this clone: Its antigen remains unidentified.

Clones were sequenced by immunoSEQ multiplex PCR, and TCRdb holds only the in-frame ones, with some missing. The sample carries under 90,000 clones, 85% to 90% recorded once. The clonotype originates from an adult with an advanced solid tumor such as melanoma, head and neck, liver or kidney cancer. This material consisted of CD4+ or CD8+ T cells sorted from blood, taken in a trial of the OX40 agonist ivuxolimab.

CDR3 DNA sequence: TGTGCCAGCAGCTTGGAGGGCCGGATAGGGGACAGGGGCTATGGCTACACCTTC. Translated, it gives CASSLEGRIGDRGYGYTF. The rearrangement links TRBV5-6 to TRBJ1-2, with 10 bases identical to TRBD1. The CDR3 runs 18 residues. V gave up 0 bases and J gave up 4 bases; unmatched junction bases: 12. Germline-derived CDR1 and CDR2 are SGHDT and YYEEEE.